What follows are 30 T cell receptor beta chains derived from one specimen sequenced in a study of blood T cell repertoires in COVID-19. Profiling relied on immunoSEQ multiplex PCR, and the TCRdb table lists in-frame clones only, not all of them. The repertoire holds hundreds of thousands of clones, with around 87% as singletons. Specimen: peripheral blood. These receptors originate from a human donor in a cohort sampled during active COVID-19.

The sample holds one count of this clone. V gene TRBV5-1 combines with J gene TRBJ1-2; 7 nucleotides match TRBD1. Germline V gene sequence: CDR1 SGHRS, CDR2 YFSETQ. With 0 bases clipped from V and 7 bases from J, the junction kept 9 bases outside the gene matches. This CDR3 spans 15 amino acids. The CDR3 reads CASSLGDGQVSGYTF. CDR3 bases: TGCGCCAGCAGCTTGGGCGACGGACAGGTATCTGGCTACACCTTC.

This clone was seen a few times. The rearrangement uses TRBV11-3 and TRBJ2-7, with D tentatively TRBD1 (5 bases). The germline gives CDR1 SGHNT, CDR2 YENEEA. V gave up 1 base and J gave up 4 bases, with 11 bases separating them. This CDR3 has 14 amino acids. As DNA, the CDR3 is TGTGCCAGCAGCTTAGTGTCAGGGTATTACGAGCAGTACTTC. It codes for CASSLVSGYYEQYF.

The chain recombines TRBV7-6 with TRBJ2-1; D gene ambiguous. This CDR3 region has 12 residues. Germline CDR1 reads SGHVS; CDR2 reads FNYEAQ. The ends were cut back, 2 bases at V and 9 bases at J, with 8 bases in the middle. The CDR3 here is CASSLQRGEQFF. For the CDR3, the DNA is TGTGCCAGCAGCTTACAACGAGGTGAGCAGTTCTTC.

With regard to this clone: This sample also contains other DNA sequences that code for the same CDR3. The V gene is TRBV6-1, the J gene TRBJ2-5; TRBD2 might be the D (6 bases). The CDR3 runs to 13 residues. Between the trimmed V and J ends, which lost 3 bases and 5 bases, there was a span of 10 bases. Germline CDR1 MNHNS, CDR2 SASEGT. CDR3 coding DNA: TGTGCCAGCAGTGAGGGGGGAGAGGAGACCCAGTACTTC. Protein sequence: CASSEGGEETQYF.

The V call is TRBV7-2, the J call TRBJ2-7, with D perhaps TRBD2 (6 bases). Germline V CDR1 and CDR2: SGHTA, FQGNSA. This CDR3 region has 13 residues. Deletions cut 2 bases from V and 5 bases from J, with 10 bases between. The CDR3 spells CASSLWLANEQYF. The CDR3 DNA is TGTGCCAGCAGCTTATGGCTAGCGAACGAGCAGTACTTC.

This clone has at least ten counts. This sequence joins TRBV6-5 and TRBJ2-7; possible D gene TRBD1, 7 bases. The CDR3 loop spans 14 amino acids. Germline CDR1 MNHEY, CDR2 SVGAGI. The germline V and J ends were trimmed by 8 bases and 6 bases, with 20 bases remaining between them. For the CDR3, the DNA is TGTGCCAGCGACGTGGAGCCAGGGGGGCGCGAGCAGTACTTC. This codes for CASDVEPGGREQYF.

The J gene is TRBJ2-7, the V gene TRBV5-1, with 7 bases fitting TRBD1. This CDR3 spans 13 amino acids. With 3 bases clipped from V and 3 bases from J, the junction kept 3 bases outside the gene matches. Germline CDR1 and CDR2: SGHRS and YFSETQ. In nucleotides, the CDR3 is TGCGCCAGCAGCTCCCGGGACAGCTACGAGCAGTACTTC. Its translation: CASSSRDSYEQYF.

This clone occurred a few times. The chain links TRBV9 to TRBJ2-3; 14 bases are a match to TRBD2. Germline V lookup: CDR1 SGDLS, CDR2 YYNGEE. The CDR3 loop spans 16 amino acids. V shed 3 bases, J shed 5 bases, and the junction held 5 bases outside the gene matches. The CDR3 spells CASSARLAGGGDTQYF. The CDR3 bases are TGTGCCAGCAGCGCCCGACTAGCGGGGGGGGGAGATACGCAGTATTTT.

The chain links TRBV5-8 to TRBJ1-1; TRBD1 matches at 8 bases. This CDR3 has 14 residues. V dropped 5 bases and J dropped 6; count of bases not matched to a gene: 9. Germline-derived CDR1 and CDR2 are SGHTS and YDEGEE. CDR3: CASRPGQAFSEAFF. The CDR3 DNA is TGTGCCAGCAGACCGGGACAGGCGTTCTCTGAAGCTTTCTTT.

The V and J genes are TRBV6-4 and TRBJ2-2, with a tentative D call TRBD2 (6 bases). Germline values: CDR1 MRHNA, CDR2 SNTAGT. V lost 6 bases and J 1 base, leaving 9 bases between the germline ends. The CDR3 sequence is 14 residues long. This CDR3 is CASRVSGNTGELFF. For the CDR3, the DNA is TGTGCCAGCAGAGTTAGCGGGAACACCGGGGAGCTGTTTTTT.

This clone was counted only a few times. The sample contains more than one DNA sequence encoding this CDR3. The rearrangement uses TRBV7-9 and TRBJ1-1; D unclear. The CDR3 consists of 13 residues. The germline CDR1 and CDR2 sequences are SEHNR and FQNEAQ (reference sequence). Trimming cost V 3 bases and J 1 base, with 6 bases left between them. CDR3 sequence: CASSLSGNTEAFF. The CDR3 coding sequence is TGTGCCAGCAGCTTGAGCGGGAACACTGAAGCTTTCTTT.

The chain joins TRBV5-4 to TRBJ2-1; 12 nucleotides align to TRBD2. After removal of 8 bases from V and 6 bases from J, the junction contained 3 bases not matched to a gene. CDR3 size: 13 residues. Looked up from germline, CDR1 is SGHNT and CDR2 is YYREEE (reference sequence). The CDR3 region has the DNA TGTGCCAGGGGACTAGCGGGTACCAATGAGCAGTTCTTC. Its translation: CARGLAGTNEQFF.

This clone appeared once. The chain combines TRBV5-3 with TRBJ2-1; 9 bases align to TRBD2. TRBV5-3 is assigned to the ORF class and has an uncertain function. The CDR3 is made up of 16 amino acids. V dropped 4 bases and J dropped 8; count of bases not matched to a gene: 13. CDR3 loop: CARSPGGGASQDEQFF. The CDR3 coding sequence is TGTGCCAGAAGCCCTGGCGGGGGGGCTTCTCAGGATGAGCAGTTCTTC.

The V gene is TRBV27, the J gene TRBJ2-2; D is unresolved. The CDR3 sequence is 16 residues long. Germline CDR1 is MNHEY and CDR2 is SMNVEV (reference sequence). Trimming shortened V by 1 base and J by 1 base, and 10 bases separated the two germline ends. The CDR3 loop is CASSLLSLENTGELFF. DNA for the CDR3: TGTGCCAGCAGTTTATTGAGCCTAGAGAACACCGGGGAGCTGTTTTTT.

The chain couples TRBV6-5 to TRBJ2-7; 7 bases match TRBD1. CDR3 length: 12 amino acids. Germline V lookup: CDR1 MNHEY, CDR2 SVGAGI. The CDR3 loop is CASSPSGQTKIV. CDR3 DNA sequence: TGTGCCAGCAGTCCCTCGGGACAGACGAAGATCGTC.

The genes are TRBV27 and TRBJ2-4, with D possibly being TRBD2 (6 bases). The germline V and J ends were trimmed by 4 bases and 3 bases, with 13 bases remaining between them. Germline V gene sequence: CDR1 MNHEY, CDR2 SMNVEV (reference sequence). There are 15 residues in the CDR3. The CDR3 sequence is CASSSGGAGKNIQYF. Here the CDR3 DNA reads TGTGCCAGCAGTTCCGGAGGGGCTGGCAAAAACATTCAGTACTTC.

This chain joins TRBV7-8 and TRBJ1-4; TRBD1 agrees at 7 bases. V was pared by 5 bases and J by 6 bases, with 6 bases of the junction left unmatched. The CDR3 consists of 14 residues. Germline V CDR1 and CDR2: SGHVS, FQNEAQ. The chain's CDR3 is CASSPGDRYEKLFF. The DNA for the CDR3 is TGTGCCAGCAGCCCAGGGGACAGATATGAAAAACTGTTTTTT.

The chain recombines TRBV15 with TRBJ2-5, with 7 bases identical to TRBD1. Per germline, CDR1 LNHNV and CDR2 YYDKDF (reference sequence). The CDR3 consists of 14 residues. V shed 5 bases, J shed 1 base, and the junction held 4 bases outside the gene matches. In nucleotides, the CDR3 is TGTGCCACCAGCTCCGACAGGGTCCAAGAGACCCAGTACTTC. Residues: CATSSDRVQETQYF.

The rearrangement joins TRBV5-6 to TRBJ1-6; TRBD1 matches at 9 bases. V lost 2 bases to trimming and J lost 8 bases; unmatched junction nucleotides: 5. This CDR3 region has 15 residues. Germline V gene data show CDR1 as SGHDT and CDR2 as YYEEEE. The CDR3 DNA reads TGTGCCAGCAGCTTTGAGGGACAGGGATATTCACCCCTCCACTTT. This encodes CASSFEGQGYSPLHF. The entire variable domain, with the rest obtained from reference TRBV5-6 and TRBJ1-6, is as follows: DAGVTQSPTHLIKTRGQQVTLRCSPKSGHDTVSWYQQALGQGPQFIFQYYEEEERQRGNFPDRFSGHQFPNYSSELNVNALLLGDSALYLCASSFEGQGYSPLHFGNGTRLTVT.

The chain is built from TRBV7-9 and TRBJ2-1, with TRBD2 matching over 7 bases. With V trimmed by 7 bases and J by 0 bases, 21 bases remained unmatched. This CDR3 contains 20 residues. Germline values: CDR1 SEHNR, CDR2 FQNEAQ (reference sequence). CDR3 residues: CASTTKQLAELTSSYNEQFF. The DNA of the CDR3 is TGTGCCAGCACCACCAAACAGCTAGCGGAGCTAACCTCCTCCTACAATGAGCAGTTCTTC.

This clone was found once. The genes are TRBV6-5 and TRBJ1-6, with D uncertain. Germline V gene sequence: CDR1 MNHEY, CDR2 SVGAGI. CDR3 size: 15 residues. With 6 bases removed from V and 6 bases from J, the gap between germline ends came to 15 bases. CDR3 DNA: TGTGCCAGCAGCCCACCAGGTGACCGTAATTCACCCCTCCACTTT. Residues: CASSPPGDRNSPLHF.

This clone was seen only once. The CDR3 sequence is CASSPYGTANEKLFF. The DNA of the CDR3 is TGTGCCAGCAGTCCATACGGGACAGCTAATGAAAAACTGTTTTTT. The chain recombines TRBV27 with TRBJ1-4; 7 bases are shared with TRBD1. The CDR3 is made up of 15 amino acids. The V gene end was trimmed by 5 bases and the J gene end by 3 bases; junction bases not matched to a gene: 6. Germline lookup yields CDR1 MNHEY and CDR2 SMNVEV (reference sequence).

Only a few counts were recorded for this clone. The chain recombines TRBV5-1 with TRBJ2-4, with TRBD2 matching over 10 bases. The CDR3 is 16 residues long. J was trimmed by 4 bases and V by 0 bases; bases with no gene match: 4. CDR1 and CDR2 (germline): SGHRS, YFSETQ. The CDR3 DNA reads TGCGCCAGCAGCTTGGAACTAGCGGGACTGAAAAACATTCAGTACTTC. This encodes CASSLELAGLKNIQYF.

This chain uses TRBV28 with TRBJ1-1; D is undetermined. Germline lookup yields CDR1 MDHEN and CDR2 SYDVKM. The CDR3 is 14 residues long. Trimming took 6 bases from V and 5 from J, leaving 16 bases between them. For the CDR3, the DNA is TGTGCCAGCAGCCCCCCACGGCCGGGAACTGAAGCTTTCTTT. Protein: CASSPPRPGTEAFF.

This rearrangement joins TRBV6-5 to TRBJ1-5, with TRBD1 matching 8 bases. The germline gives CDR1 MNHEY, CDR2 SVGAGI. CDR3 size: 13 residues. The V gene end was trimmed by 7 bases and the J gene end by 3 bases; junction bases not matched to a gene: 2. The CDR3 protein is CASMDRVNQPQHF. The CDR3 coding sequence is TGTGCCAGCATGGACAGGGTCAATCAGCCCCAGCATTTT.

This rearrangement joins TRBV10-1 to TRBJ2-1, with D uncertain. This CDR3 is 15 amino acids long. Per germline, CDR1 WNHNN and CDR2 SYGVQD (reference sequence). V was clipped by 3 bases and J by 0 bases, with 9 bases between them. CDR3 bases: TGCGCCAGCAGTGATGTAGTTAGCTCCTACAATGAGCAGTTCTTC. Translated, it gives CASSDVVSSYNEQFF.

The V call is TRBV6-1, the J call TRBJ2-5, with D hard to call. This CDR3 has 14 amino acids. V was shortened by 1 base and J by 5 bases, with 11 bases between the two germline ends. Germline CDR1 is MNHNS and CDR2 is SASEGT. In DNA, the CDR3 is TGTGCCAGCAGTGAAGACCGATACTCGGAGACCCAGTACTTC. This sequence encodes CASSEDRYSETQYF.

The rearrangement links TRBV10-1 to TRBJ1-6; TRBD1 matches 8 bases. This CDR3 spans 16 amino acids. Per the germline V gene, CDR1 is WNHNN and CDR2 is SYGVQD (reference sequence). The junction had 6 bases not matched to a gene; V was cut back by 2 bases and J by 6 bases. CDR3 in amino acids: CASSEADRAFNSPLHF. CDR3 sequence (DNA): TGCGCCAGCAGTGAGGCGGACAGGGCGTTTAATTCACCCCTCCACTTT.

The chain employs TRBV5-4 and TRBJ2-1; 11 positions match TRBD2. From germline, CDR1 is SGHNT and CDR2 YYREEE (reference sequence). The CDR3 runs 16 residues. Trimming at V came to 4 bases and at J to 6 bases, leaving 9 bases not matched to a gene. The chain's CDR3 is CASSPGLAEFFNEQFF. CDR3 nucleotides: TGTGCCAGCAGCCCGGGACTAGCGGAGTTCTTCAATGAGCAGTTCTTC.

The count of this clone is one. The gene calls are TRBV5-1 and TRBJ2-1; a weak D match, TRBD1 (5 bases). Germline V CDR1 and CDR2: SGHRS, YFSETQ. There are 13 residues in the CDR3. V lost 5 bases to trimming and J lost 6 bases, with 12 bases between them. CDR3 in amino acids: CASSISGSNEQFF. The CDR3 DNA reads TGCGCCAGCAGTATATCAGGGTCCAATGAGCAGTTCTTC.